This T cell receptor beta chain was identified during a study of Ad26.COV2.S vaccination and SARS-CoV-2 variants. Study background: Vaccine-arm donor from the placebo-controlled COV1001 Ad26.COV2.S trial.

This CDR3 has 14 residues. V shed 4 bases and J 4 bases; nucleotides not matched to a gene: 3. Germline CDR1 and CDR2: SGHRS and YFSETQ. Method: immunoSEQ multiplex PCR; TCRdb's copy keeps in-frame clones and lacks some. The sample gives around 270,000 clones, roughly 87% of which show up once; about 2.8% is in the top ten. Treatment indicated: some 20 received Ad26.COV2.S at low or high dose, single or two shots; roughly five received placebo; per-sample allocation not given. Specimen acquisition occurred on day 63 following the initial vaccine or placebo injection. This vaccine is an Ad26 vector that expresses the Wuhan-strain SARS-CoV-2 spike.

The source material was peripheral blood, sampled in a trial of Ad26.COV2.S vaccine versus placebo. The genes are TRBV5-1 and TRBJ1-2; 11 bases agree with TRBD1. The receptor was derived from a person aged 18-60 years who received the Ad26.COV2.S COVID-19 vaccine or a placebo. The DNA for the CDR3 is TGCGCCAGCAGCGTGGACAGGGGGCCCTATGGCTACACCTTC. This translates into CASSVDRGPYGYTF.